This note documents a single TCR beta chain sequence. The data derive from a study of blood T cell repertoires in COVID-19. Authors' methods: The authors estimated nucleated cell counts from reference gene primer amplification. Clones were sequenced by immunoSEQ multiplex PCR, and TCRdb holds only the in-frame ones, with some missing. V and J calls plus clone size are reproduced from that table; the DNA served to infer D and trimming. The repertoire consists of 250,000 or so clones, with around four fifths occurring once and the leading ten covering around 6.4%. CDR3 size: 16 residues. CDR1 is LNHDA and CDR2 is SQIVND in the germline V gene (reference sequence). Trimming cost V 5 bases and J 0 bases, with 13 bases left between them.

The receptor comes from a woman in her sixties or seventies with active or convalescent COVID-19. J is TRBJ1-4 and V is TRBV19; TRBD1 might be the D (5 bases). What was sequenced was peripheral blood. Here the CDR3 DNA reads TGTGCCAGTAGTCTTCAGGGTGCCGCAACTAATGAAAAACTGTTTTTT. Protein sequence: CASSLQGAATNEKLFF.